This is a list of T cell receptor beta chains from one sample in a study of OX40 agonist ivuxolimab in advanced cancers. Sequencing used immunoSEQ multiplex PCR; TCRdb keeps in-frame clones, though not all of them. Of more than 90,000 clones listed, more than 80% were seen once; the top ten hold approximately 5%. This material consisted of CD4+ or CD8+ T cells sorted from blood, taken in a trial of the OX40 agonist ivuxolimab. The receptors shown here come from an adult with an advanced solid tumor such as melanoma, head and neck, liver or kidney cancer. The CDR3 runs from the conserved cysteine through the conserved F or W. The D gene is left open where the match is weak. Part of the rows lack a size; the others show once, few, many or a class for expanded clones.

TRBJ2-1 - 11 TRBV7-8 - CASSLDNEQFF TGTGCCAGCAGCTTGGACAATGAGCAGTTCTTC
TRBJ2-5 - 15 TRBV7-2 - CASSWSYGAQETQYF TGTGCCAGCAGCTGGTCTTACGGAGCGCAAGAGACCCAGTACTTC
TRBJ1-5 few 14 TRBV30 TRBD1 CAWSSSTGHQPQHF TGTGCCTGGAGTAGTTCGACAGGGCATCAGCCCCAGCATTTT
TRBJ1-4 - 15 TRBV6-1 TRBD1 CASSGQGAGNEKLFF TGTGCCAGCAGCGGACAGGGGGCAGGAAACGAAAAACTGTTTTTT
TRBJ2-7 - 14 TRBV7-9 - CASSQDPFSYEQYF TGTGCCAGCAGCCAAGACCCGTTCTCCTACGAGCAGTACTTC
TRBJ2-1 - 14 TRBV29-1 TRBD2 CSVEGGGSYNEQFF TGCAGCGTTGAAGGGGGGGGCTCCTACAATGAGCAGTTCTTC
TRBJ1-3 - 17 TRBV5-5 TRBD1 CASSLGTGRSPGNTIYF TGTGCCAGCAGCTTGGGGACAGGAAGGTCACCTGGAAACACCATATATTTT
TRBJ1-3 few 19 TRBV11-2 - CASSSRRALTGSSGNTIYF TGTGCCAGCAGCTCTAGAAGGGCCCTGACGGGGAGCTCTGGAAACACCATATATTTT
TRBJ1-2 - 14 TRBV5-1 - CASSLEGGGYGYTF TGCGCCAGCAGCTTGGAGGGAGGGGGCTATGGCTACACCTTC
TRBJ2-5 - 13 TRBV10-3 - CAISESMMETQYF TGTGCCATCAGTGAGTCGATGATGGAGACCCAGTACTTC
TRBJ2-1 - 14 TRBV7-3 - CASSLRGPGREQFF TGTGCCAGCAGCTTGAGGGGTCCGGGGAGAGAGCAGTTCTTC
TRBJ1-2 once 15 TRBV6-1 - CASSEAKGRNYGYTF TGTGCCAGCAGTGAAGCCAAAGGGCGTAACTATGGCTACACCTTC
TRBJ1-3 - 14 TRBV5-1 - CASSLTGPGNTIYF TGCGCCAGCAGCCTAACAGGACCTGGAAACACCATATATTTT
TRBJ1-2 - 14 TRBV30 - CAWSEALPSYGYTF TGTGCCTGGAGTGAGGCACTTCCGAGTTATGGCTACACCTTC
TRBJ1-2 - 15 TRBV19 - CASTPEGDSDYGYTF TGTGCCAGTACCCCCGAGGGGGATTCCGACTATGGCTACACCTTC
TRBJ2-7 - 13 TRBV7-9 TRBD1 CASSPDRAHEQYF TGTGCCAGCAGCCCGGACAGGGCCCACGAGCAGTACTTC
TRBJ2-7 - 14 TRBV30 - CAWGDGGPLYEQYF TGTGCCTGGGGGGACGGGGGGCCACTCTACGAGCAGTACTTC
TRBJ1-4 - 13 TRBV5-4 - CASSLDRREKLFF TGTGCCAGCAGCTTGGACCGGAGGGAAAAACTGTTTTTT
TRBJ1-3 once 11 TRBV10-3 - CAIRGQETIYF TGTGCCATCAGGGGGCAGGAGACCATATATTTT
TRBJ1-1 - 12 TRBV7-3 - CASSLSGREAFF TGTGCCAGCAGCTTATCGGGCCGAGAAGCTTTCTTT
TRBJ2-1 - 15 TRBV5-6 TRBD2 CASSLGTRTYNEQFF TGTGCCAGCAGCTTGGGGACTAGAACCTACAATGAGCAGTTCTTC
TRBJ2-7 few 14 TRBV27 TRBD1 CASSYRGFNYEQYF TGTGCCAGCAGTTACAGGGGGTTTAACTACGAGCAGTACTTC
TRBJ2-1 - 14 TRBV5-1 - CASSSRQVRNEQFF TGCGCCAGCAGCTCCCGACAGGTTAGGAATGAGCAGTTCTTC
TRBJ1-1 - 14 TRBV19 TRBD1 CASKALQGDTEAFF TGTGCCAGTAAAGCCCTTCAGGGGGACACTGAAGCTTTCTTT
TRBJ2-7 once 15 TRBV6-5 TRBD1 CASSSPGTGPWEQYF TGTGCCAGCAGTTCCCCCGGGACAGGACCCTGGGAGCAGTACTTC
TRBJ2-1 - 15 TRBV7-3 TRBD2 CASSRSGADYNEQFF TGTGCCAGCAGCCGTAGCGGGGCAGACTACAATGAGCAGTTCTTC
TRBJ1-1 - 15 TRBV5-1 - CASSTDRFMNTEAFF TGCGCCAGCAGCACGGACCGTTTTATGAACACTGAAGCTTTCTTT
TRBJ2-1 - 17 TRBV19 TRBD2 CASSITSGRYDYNEQFF TGTGCCAGTAGTATAACTAGCGGGAGATACGACTACAATGAGCAGTTCTTC
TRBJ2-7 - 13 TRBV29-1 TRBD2 CSVGIGGAPEQYF TGCAGCGTTGGGATCGGGGGGGCCCCCGAGCAGTACTTC
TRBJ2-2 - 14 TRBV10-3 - CASSGTENTGELFF TGTGCCAGTTCCGGAACAGAGAACACCGGGGAGCTGTTTTTT
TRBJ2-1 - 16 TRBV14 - CASSQDLAVSYNEQFF TGTGCCAGCAGCCAAGACCTGGCTGTTTCCTACAATGAGCAGTTCTTC
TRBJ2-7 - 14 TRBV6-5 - CAHGGPTDSYEQYF TGTGCCCACGGGGGGCCGACCGACTCCTACGAGCAGTACTTC
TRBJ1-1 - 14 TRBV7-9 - CASSLGTAWTEAFF TGTGCCAGCAGCTTAGGGACAGCTTGGACTGAAGCTTTCTTT
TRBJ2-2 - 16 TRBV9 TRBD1 CASSVGVDRATGELFF TGTGCCAGCAGCGTTGGCGTGGACAGGGCAACCGGGGAGCTGTTTTTT
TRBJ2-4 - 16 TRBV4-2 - CASSQGTVLAKNIQYF TGTGCCAGCAGCCAAGGGACAGTCCTAGCCAAAAACATTCAGTACTTC
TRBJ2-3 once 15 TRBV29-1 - CSVEVGRGPGDTQYF TGCAGCGTTGAAGTGGGCCGGGGACCCGGGGATACGCAGTATTTT
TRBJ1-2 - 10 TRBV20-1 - CSAREGRVYF TGCAGTGCTAGAGAAGGGCGGGTATACTTC
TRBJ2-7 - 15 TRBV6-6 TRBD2 CASSYSWQGGYEQYF TGTGCCAGCAGTTACTCGTGGCAGGGAGGGTACGAGCAGTACTTC
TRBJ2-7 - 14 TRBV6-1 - CASIVAEHSYEQYF TGTGCCAGCATAGTAGCGGAGCACTCCTACGAGCAGTACTTC
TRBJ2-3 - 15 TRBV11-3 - CASSQATGFTDTQYF TGTGCCAGCAGCCAAGCTACAGGGTTCACAGATACGCAGTATTTT
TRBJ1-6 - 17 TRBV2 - CASSEGDRRHYNSPLHF TGTGCCAGCAGTGAAGGAGACAGGCGCCACTATAATTCACCCCTCCACTTT
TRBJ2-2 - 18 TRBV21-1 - CASRDPPQPTSTTGELFF TGTGCCAGCAGGGACCCACCTCAGCCTACTTCAACCACCGGGGAGCTGTTTTTT
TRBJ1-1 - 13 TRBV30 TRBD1 CAWGRGIGTEAFF TGTGCCTGGGGCAGGGGGATCGGCACTGAAGCTTTCTTT
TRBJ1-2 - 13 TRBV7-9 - CASSPTQGYGYTF TGTGCCAGCAGTCCAACCCAGGGGTATGGCTACACCTTC